This T cell receptor (beta chain) was sequenced for a study of blood T cell repertoires in COVID-19. In the study overall: Acute and convalescent COVID-19 specimens originated in the United States, Italy and Spain. T cells, B-cell-depleted T cells, or PBMCs supplied cDNA or gDNA.

Methods used by the authors: Reference gene primer amplification in the assay estimated nucleated cell counts. Sequencing was performed with immunoSEQ multiplex PCR; in TCRdb, only in-frame clones are kept and a portion is missing. The V and J calls and clone size were taken over from that table, and D and trimming were inferred from the DNA. Here the sample spans about 280,000 clones, approximately 85% being singletons. As regards this clone: At one of its ends the junction is not consistent with the germline gene, which may arise from a read error.

This CDR3 comprises 13 residues. The V gene's germline CDR1 is SGHNT and CDR2 YYREEE (reference sequence). Sample: peripheral blood. The TCR originated in a man aged 45-60 years with active or convalescent COVID-19. The J gene is TRBJ1-2, the V gene TRBV5-4; TRBD1 matches 7 bases. The CDR3, as DNA: TGTGCCAACAGCTTTACCGACAGGGATGGCTACACCTTC. This translates into CANSFTDRDGYTF.